The 21 T cell receptor beta chains below come from one sample, sequenced in a study of blood T cell repertoires in COVID-19. TCRdb's copy holds only in-frame clones and misses some; the assay was immunoSEQ multiplex PCR. Found here are around 83,000 clones, around nine tenths of them singletons; the top ten hold 8%. Material: peripheral blood. These receptors originate from a man of 80 years or more with active or convalescent COVID-19.

This clone has a handful of counts. J is TRBJ2-1 and V is TRBV15; TRBD1 agrees at 8 bases. The CDR3 is 14 residues long. CDR1 and CDR2 (germline): LNHNV, YYDKDF (reference sequence). Trimming at V came to 9 bases and at J to 0 bases, leaving 4 bases not matched to a gene. The CDR3 DNA is TGTGCCACGGGACAGGCAAGCTCCTACAATGAGCAGTTCTTC. It yields the protein CATGQASSYNEQFF.

J is TRBJ2-1 and V is TRBV5-1, with D possibly being TRBD1 (5 bases). The CDR3 is 14 amino acids. Trimming shortened V by 0 bases and J by 9 bases, and 13 bases separated the two germline ends. Germline assignment: CDR1 SGHRS and CDR2 YFSETQ. The CDR3 sequence is CASSLEFGRVEQFF. In nucleotides, the CDR3 is TGCGCCAGCAGCTTGGAATTCGGCAGGGTTGAGCAGTTCTTC. The full variable domain, in which reference TRBV5-1 and TRBJ2-1 provide the parts outside the CDR3, is KAGVTQTPRYLIKTRGQQVTLSCSPISGHRSVSWYQQTPGQGLQFLFEYFSETQRNKGNFPGRFSGRQFSNSRSEMNVSTLELGDSALYLCASSLEFGRVEQFFGPGTRLTVL.

This chain uses TRBV5-4 with TRBJ1-4; no reliable D call. The CDR3 is made up of 15 amino acids. Per germline, CDR1 SGHNT and CDR2 YYREEE (reference sequence). Trimming removed 2 bases at V and 0 bases at J, with 8 bases between. The CDR3 sequence is CASSLTSATNEKLFF. The CDR3 DNA follows: TGTGCCAGCAGCTTAACAAGTGCAACTAATGAAAAACTGTTTTTT.

J is TRBJ2-2 and V is TRBV2, with TRBD1 as a possible D gene (6 bases). This CDR3 is built from 15 residues. From germline, CDR1 is SNHLY and CDR2 FYNNEI. Trimming shortened V by 8 bases and J by 3 bases, and 16 bases separated the two germline ends. CDR3 amino acids: CASRRDTGHTGELFF. The DNA for the CDR3 is TGTGCCAGCCGCCGGGACACCGGGCACACCGGGGAGCTGTTTTTT.

The genes are TRBV15 and TRBJ2-5; no clear D. CDR3 length: 14 residues. Germline V gives CDR1 LNHNV, CDR2 YYDKDF (reference sequence). V lost 0 bases and J 5 bases, leaving 10 bases between the germline ends. This chain's CDR3 is CATSRDLGIETQYF. The CDR3, as DNA: TGTGCCACCAGCAGAGATCTTGGCATCGAGACCCAGTACTTC.

This chain joins TRBV28 and TRBJ1-4; D might be TRBD1 (6 bases). Germline CDR1 and CDR2: MDHEN and SYDVKM. This CDR3 has 14 amino acids. V was pared by 8 bases and J by 10 bases, with 20 bases between. CDR3 DNA sequence: TGTGCCAGCTATCCCGGGACACCCTTTGGAAAACTGTTTTTT. This codes for CASYPGTPFGKLFF.

The gene calls are TRBV5-8 and TRBJ2-1, with a possible D match to TRBD2 (6 bases). The CDR3 consists of 15 residues. Trimming stripped 1 base from V and 8 bases from J, with 16 bases between. From germline, CDR1 is SGHTS and CDR2 YDEGEE. This CDR3 is CASSLFTSSSDEQFF. The CDR3 DNA sequence: TGTGCCAGCAGCTTGTTTACTAGCAGCTCCGATGAGCAGTTCTTC.

This clone was observed a handful of times. CDR3 DNA sequence: TGTGCCAGCAGCCAGGACCTGACAGGCGTCAATGAAAAACTGTTTTTT. Translating it yields CASSQDLTGVNEKLFF. The chain couples TRBV3-1 (or the pseudogene TRBV3-2) to TRBJ1-4; tentatively, D is TRBD1 (6 bases). This CDR3 comprises 16 residues. Germline values: CDR1 LGHDT, CDR2 YNNKEL (reference sequence). V lost 3 bases and J 5 bases, leaving 16 bases between the germline ends.

The chain is built from TRBV28 and TRBJ2-2, with D possibly TRBD1 on 5 matching bases. The V end was cut by 3 bases, the J end by 5 bases, with 13 bases between. Germline assignment: CDR1 MDHEN and CDR2 SYDVKM. The CDR3 is 15 amino acids. CDR3 protein: CASSFGPTATGELFF. The CDR3 DNA sequence: TGTGCCAGCAGTTTCGGACCGACAGCAACCGGGGAGCTGTTTTTT. The full variable domain, in which reference TRBV28 and TRBJ2-2 provide the parts outside the CDR3, is DVKVTQSSRYLVKRTGEKVFLECVQDMDHENMFWYRQDPGLGLRLIYFSYDVKMKEKGDIPEGYSVSREKKERFSLILESASTNQTSMYLCASSFGPTATGELFFGEGSRLTVL.

The count of this clone is one. V gene TRBV19 combines with J gene TRBJ1-4; D remains ambiguous. The germline V gene has CDR1 LNHDA and CDR2 SQIVND (reference sequence). V was clipped by 4 bases and J by 0 bases, with 12 bases between them. The CDR3 loop spans 16 amino acids. CDR3 region: CASSKGGSATNEKLFF. CDR3 DNA sequence: TGTGCCAGTAGTAAAGGAGGCTCCGCAACTAATGAAAAACTGTTTTTT.

V is TRBV4-2 and J is TRBJ2-1; 9 nucleotides agree with TRBD1. Germline V gives CDR1 LGHNA, CDR2 YNFKEQ. The CDR3 is 15 residues long. Trimming removed 2 bases from V and 6 bases from J; junction bases left unmatched: 5. The CDR3 bases are TGTGCCAGCAGCCAATCCACGACAGGGGGCAATGAGCAGTTCTTC. Translating gives CASSQSTTGGNEQFF.

The chain is built from TRBV7-2 and TRBJ2-2; D possibly corresponds to TRBD2 (6 bases). Germline V gene sequence: CDR1 SGHTA, CDR2 FQGNSA. The CDR3 covers 16 residues. With 6 bases removed from V and 0 bases from J, the gap between germline ends came to 14 bases. The CDR3: CASRHRRLANTGELFF. CDR3 in DNA: TGTGCCAGCAGACACCGGAGACTAGCGAACACCGGGGAGCTGTTTTTT. The full variable domain, completed using reference TRBV7-2 and TRBJ2-2, is GAGVSQSPSNKVTEKGKDVELRCDPISGHTALYWYRQSLGQGLEFLIYFQGNSAPDKSGLPSDRFSAERTGGSVSTLTIQRTQQEDSAVYLCASRHRRLANTGELFFGEGSRLTVL.

This clone was found a few times. The rearrangement links TRBV4-1 to TRBJ2-2, with D possibly TRBD1 on 6 matching bases. Germline lookup yields CDR1 MGHRA and CDR2 YSYEKL. The CDR3 has 14 residues. Trimming pared 6 bases from V and 3 bases from J, leaving 11 bases between. The CDR3 DNA is TGCGCCAGCAGGAGGACAGACTACACCGGGGAGCTGTTTTTT. Amino acids: CASRRTDYTGELFF.

This clone was seen a single time. The chain combines TRBV3-1 (or the pseudogene TRBV3-2) with TRBJ1-6; D might be TRBD1 (5 bases). Per germline, CDR1 LGHDT and CDR2 YNNKEL (reference sequence). V gave up 4 bases and J gave up 7 bases, with 11 bases separating them. This CDR3 spans 14 amino acids. CDR3 nucleotides: TGTGCCAGCAGCCCCCAGCGGGGCAATTCACCCCTCCACTTT. Residues: CASSPQRGNSPLHF.

The chain joins TRBV19 to TRBJ1-1; D remains ambiguous. Germline lookup yields CDR1 LNHDA and CDR2 SQIVND (reference sequence). The CDR3 contains 14 residues. V was trimmed by 3 bases and J by 3 bases, leaving 11 bases between them. The DNA of the CDR3 is TGTGCCAGTAGTATTTCGCCCGGTGACACTGAAGCTTTCTTT. Amino acid sequence: CASSISPGDTEAFF.

The rearrangement links TRBV5-1 to TRBJ1-4; D may be TRBD1 (6 bases). CDR1 is SGHRS and CDR2 is YFSETQ in the germline V gene. Between the trimmed V and J ends, which lost 3 bases and 1 base, there was a span of 10 bases. CDR3 length: 15 amino acids. This CDR3 reads CASSSIQGTNEKLFF. The CDR3 DNA reads TGCGCCAGCAGCTCAATACAGGGAACTAATGAAAAACTGTTTTTT.

This clone was counted ten times or more. The chain links TRBV2 to TRBJ2-7; 7 nucleotides match TRBD1. The CDR3 sequence is 13 residues long. Germline trimming cut 10 bases from V and 6 bases from J; bases unmatched to any gene: 12. Germline V lookup: CDR1 SNHLY, CDR2 FYNNEI. CDR3 protein: CATNRDSLGEQYV. The CDR3 nucleotides read TGTGCCACCAACCGGGACAGTTTGGGCGAGCAGTACGTC.

The rearrangement links TRBV5-1 to TRBJ2-3, with 8 nucleotides matching TRBD2. V was clipped by 1 base and J by 5 bases; unmatched bases: 3. The CDR3 contains 14 residues. Germline V gene data show CDR1 as SGHRS and CDR2 as YFSETQ. As DNA, the CDR3 is TGCGCCAGCAGCTTGACTAGCGGTCAAGATACGCAGTATTTT. It codes for CASSLTSGQDTQYF.

The V and J genes are TRBV28 and TRBJ1-2; D is ambiguous. CDR1 and CDR2 from the germline V gene are MDHEN and SYDVKM. The CDR3 consists of 14 residues. V gave up 6 bases and J gave up 2 bases, with 13 bases separating them. CDR3: CASRTLGRNYGYTF. The CDR3 DNA sequence: TGTGCCAGCAGGACGCTGGGCCGCAACTATGGCTACACCTTC.

The chain couples TRBV27 to TRBJ1-5, with D uncertain. With 2 bases removed from V and 6 bases from J, the gap between germline ends came to 8 bases. Germline-derived CDR1 and CDR2 are MNHEY and SMNVEV (reference sequence). The CDR3 is made up of 13 amino acids. Here the CDR3 reads CASSLNLFQPQHF. The CDR3 coding sequence is TGTGCCAGCAGTTTAAATCTCTTTCAGCCCCAGCATTTT.

V usage is TRBV6-5 and J usage is TRBJ2-1; perhaps TRBD1 as D (6 bases). The germline CDR1 and CDR2 sequences are MNHEY and SVGAGI. Trimming pared 2 bases from V and 7 bases from J, leaving 12 bases between. The CDR3 covers 14 residues. CDR3 DNA sequence: TGTGCCAGCAGTTACGGCCTAAGGGGGAATGAGCAGTTCTTC. Its protein product is CASSYGLRGNEQFF.